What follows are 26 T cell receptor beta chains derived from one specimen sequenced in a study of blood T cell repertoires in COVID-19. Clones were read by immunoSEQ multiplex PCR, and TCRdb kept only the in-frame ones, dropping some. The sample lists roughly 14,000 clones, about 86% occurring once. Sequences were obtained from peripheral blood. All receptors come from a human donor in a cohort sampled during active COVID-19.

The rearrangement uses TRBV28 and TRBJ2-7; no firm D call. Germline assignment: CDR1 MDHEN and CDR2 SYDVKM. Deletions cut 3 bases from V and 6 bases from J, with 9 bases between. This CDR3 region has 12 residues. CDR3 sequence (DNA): TGTGCCAGCAGTTTGCGGCTACGCGAGCAGTACTTC. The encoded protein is CASSLRLREQYF.

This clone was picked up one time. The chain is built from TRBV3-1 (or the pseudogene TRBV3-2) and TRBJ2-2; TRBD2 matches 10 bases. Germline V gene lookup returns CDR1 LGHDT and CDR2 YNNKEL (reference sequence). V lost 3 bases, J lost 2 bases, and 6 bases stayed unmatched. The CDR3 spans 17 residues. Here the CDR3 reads CASSQIAGGLNTGELFF. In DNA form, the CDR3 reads TGTGCCAGCAGCCAGATAGCGGGGGGCCTTAACACCGGGGAGCTGTTTTTT.

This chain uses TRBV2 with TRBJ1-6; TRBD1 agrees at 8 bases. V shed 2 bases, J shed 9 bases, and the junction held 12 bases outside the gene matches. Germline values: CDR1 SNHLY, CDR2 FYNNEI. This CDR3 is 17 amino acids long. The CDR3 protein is CASSEMATGAGSSPLHF. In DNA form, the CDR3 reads TGTGCCAGCAGTGAAATGGCGACAGGGGCTGGGAGTTCACCCCTCCACTTT.

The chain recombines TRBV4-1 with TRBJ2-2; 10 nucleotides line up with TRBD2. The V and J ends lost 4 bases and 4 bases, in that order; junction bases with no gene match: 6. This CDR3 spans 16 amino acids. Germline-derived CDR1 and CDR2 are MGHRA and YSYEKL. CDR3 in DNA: TGCGCCAGCAGCCCGGGACTAGCGTTATTCACCGGGGAGCTGTTTTTT. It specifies CASSPGLALFTGELFF.

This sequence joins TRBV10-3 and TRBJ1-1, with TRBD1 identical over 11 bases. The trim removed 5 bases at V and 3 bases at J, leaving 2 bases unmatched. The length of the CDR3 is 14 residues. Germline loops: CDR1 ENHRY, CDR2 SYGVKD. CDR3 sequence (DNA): TGTGCCATCAGTTCGGGACAGGGGGACACTGAAGCTTTCTTT. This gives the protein CAISSGQGDTEAFF.

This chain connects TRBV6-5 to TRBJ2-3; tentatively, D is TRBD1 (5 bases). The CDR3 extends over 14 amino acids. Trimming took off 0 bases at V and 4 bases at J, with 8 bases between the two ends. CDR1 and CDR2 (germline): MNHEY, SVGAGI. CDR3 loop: CASSYSPGPDTQYF. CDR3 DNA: TGTGCCAGCAGTTACTCTCCAGGGCCAGATACGCAGTATTTT.

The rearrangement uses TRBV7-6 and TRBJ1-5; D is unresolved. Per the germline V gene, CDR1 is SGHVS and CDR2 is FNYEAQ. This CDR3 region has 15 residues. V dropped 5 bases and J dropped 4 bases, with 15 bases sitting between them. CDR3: CASSKNGGWNQPQHF. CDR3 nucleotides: TGTGCCAGCAGCAAAAACGGAGGGTGGAATCAGCCCCAGCATTTT.

The CDR3 loop is CASSYHQVNTEAFF. DNA for the CDR3: TGTGCCAGCAGTTACCACCAGGTGAACACTGAAGCTTTCTTT. The chain uses TRBV6-5 and TRBJ1-1; no reliable D call. Per the germline V gene, CDR1 is MNHEY and CDR2 is SVGAGI. The CDR3 spans 14 residues. Trimming pared 2 bases from V and 0 bases from J, leaving 7 bases between.

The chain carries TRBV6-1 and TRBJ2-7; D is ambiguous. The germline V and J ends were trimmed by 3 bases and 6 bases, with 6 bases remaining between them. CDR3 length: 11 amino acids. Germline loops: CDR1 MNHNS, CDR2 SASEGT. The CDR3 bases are TGTGCCAGCAGTGACGGTTCCGAGCAGTACTTC. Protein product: CASSDGSEQYF.

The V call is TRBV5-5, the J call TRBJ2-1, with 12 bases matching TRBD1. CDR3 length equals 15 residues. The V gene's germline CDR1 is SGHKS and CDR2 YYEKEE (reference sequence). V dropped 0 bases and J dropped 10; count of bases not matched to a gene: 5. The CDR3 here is CASSLVGQGAREQFF. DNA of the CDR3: TGTGCCAGCAGCTTGGTGGGACAGGGGGCGCGGGAGCAGTTCTTC.

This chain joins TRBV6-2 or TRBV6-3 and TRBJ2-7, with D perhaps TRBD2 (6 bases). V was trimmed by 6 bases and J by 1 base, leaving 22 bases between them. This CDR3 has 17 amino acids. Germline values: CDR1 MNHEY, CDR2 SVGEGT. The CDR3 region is CASSRRPSGPTSYEQYF. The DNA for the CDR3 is TGTGCCAGCAGCCGGAGGCCCAGCGGGCCTACTTCCTACGAGCAGTACTTC.

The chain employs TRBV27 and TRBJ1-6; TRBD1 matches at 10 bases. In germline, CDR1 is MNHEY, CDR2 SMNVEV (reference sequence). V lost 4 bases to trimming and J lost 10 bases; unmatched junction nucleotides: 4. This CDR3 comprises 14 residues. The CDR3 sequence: CASSSGTGVSPLHF. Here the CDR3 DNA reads TGTGCCAGCAGTTCCGGGACAGGGGTCTCACCCCTCCACTTT.

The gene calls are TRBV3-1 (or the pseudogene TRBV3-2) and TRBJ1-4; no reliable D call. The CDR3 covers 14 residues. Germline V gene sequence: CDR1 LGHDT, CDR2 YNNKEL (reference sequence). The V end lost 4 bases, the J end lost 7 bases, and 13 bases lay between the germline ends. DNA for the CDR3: TGTGCCAGCAGCCTCCAGCGGGGATCTGAAAAACTGTTTTTT. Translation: CASSLQRGSEKLFF.

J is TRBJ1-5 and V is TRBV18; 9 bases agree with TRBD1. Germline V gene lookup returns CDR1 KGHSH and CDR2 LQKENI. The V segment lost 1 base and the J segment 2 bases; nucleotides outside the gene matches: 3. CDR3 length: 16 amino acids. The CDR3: CASSPRRTGGNQPQHF. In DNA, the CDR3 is TGTGCCAGCTCACCACGAAGGACAGGGGGCAATCAGCCCCAGCATTTT. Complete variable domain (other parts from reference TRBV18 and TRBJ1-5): NAGVMQNPRHLVRRRGQEARLRCSPMKGHSHVYWYRQLPEEGLKFMVYLQKENIIDESGMPKERFSAEFPKEGPSILRIQQVVRGDSAAYFCASSPRRTGGNQPQHFGDGTRLSIL.

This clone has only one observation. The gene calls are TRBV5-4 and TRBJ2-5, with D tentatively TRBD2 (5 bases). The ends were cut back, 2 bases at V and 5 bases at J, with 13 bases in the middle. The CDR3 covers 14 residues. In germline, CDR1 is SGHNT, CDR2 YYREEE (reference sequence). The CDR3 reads CASSFRAEGETQYF. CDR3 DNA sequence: TGTGCCAGCAGCTTCCGGGCAGAGGGCGAGACCCAGTACTTC.

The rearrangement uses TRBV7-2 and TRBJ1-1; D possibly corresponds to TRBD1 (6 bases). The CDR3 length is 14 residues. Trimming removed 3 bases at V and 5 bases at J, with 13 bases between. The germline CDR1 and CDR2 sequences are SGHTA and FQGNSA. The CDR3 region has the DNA TGTGCCAGCAGCTTGCTCGGGGGGCGGACTGAAGCTTTCTTT. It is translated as CASSLLGGRTEAFF.

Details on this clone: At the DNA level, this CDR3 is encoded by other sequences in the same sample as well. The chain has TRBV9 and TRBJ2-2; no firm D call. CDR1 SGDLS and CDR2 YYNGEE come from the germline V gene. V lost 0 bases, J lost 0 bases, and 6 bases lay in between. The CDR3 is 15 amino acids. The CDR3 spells CASSVALANTGELFF. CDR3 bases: TGTGCCAGCAGCGTAGCTCTTGCGAACACCGGGGAGCTGTTTTTT.

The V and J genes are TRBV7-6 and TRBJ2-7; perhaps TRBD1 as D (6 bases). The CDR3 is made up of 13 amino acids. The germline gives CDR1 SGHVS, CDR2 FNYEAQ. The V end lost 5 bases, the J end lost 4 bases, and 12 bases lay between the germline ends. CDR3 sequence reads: CASSPGTGYEQYF. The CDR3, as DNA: TGTGCCAGCAGCCCCGGTACAGGGTACGAGCAGTACTTC.

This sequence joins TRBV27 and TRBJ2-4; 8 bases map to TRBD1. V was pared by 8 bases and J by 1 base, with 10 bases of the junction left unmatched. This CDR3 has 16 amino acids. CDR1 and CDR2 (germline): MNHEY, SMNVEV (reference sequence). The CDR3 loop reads CASRTGSPLAKNIQYF. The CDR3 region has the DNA TGTGCCAGCCGGACAGGGAGCCCTTTGGCCAAAAACATTCAGTACTTC.

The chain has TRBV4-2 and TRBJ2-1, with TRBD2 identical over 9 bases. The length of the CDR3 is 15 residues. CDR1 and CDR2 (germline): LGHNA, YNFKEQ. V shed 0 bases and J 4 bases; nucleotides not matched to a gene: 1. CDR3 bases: TGTGCCAGCAGCCAAGAGACTAGCGGATACAATGAGCAGTTCTTC. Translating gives CASSQETSGYNEQFF.

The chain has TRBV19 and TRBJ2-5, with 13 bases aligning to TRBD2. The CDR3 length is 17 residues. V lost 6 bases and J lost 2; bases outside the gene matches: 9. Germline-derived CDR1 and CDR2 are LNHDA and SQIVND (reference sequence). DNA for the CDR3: TGTGCCAGTAGCCGCGGTGGGGGACTAGCGGGGCAAGAGACCCAGTACTTC. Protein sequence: CASSRGGGLAGQETQYF.

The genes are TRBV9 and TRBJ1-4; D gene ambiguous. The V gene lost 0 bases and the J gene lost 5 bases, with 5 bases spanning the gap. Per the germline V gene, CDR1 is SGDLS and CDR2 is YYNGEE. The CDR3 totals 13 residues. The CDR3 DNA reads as TGTGCCAGCAGCGTAGGCGGGAATGAAAAACTGTTTTTT. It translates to CASSVGGNEKLFF.

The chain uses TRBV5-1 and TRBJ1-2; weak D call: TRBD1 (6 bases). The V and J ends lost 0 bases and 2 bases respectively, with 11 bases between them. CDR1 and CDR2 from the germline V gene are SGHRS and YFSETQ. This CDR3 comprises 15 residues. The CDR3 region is CASSLADSPNYGYTF. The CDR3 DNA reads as TGCGCCAGCAGCTTGGCGGACAGTCCCAACTATGGCTACACCTTC. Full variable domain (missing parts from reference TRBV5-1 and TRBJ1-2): KAGVTQTPRYLIKTRGQQVTLSCSPISGHRSVSWYQQTPGQGLQFLFEYFSETQRNKGNFPGRFSGRQFSNSRSEMNVSTLELGDSALYLCASSLADSPNYGYTFGSGTRLTVV.

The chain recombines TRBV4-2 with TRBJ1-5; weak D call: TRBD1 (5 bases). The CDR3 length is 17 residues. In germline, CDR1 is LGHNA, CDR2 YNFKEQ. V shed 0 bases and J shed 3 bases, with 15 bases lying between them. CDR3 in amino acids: CASSQDHFSGVNQPQHF. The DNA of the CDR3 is TGTGCCAGCAGCCAAGATCATTTTTCGGGGGTCAATCAGCCCCAGCATTTT.

Here the CDR3 DNA reads TGTGCCAGCAGCTTATTTAGCGATGATGAGCAGTTCTTC. It translates to CASSLFSDDEQFF. J is TRBJ2-1 and V is TRBV5-6; D perhaps matches TRBD2 (5 bases). The V gene's germline CDR1 is SGHDT and CDR2 YYEEEE. Trimming stripped 2 bases from V and 8 bases from J, with 11 bases between. This CDR3 spans 13 amino acids.

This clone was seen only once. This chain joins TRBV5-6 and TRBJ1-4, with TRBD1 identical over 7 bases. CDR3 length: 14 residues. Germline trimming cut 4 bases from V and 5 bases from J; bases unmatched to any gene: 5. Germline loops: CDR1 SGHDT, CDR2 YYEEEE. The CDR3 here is CASSRTGQNEKLFF. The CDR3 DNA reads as TGTGCCAGCAGCAGGACGGGACAGAATGAAAAACTGTTTTTT.